The following is a T cell receptor beta chain sequence with its context. Its matching antigen is unknown. The sample originates from a study of T cell responses to AZD1222 COVID-19 vaccine. Regarding the study as a whole: Donors in the cohort were predominantly white British and more often female, and clonal diversity was possibly underestimated.

Libraries were prepared by immunoSEQ multiplex PCR; TCRdb keeps only in-frame clonotypes and omits some of them. The sample contains 55,000 to 75,000 clones, 85% of which appear only once. The CDR3 runs 13 residues. V was trimmed by 8 bases and J by 0 bases, leaving 8 bases between them. Germline V lookup: CDR1 SQVTM, CDR2 ANQGSEA. This sequence originates from an adult in good health. This specimen was peripheral blood, taken on day 0 of AZD1222 vaccination. The J gene is TRBJ2-6, the V gene TRBV29-1; D is unclear. The CDR3 loop is CSPEGSGANVLTF. CDR3 bases: TGCAGCCCTGAAGGCTCTGGGGCCAACGTCCTGACTTTC.